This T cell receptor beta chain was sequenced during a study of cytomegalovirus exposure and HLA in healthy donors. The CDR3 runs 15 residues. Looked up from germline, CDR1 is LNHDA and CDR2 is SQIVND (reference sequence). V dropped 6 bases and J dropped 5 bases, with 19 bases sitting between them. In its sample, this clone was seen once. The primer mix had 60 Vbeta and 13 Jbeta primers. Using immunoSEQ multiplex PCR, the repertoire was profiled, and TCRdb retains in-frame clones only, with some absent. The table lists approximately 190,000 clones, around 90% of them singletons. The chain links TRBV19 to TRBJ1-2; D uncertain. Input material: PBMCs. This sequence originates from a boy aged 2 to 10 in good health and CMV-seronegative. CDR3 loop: CASSKVPSSLYGYTF. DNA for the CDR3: TGTGCCAGTAGCAAAGTGCCGAGTTCCCTTTATGGCTACACCTTC.